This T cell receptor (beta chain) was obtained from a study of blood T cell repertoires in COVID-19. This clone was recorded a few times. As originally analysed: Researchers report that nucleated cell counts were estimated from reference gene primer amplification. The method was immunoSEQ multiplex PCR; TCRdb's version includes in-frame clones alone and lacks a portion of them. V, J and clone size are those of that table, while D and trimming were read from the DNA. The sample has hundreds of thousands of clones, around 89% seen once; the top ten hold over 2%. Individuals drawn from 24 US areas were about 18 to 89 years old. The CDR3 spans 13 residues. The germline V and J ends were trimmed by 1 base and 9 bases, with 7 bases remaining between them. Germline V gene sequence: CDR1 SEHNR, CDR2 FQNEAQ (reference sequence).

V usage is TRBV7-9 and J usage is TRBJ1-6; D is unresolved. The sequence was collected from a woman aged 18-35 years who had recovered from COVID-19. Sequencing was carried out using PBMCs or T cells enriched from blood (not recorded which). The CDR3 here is CASSLESGSPLHF. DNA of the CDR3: TGTGCCAGCAGCTTAGAGAGTGGTTCACCCCTCCACTTT. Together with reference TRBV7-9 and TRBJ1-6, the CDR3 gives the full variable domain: DTGVSQNPRHKITKRGQNVTFRCDPISEHNRLYWYRQTLGQGPEFLTYFQNEAQLEKSRLLSDRFSAERPKGSFSTLEIQRTEQGDSAMYLCASSLESGSPLHFGNGTRLTVT.